This T cell receptor beta chain was sequenced during a study of T cell repertoires in aging, cancer and after chemotherapy. This CDR3 has 16 residues. CDR1 is SNHLY and CDR2 is FYNNEI in the germline V gene. V lost 3 bases and J lost 2; bases outside the gene matches: 9. Multiplex touch-down PCR with TRB-A/B primers amplified rearranged V-D-J TRB sequences. TCRdb reprocessed the multiplex PCR reads with MiXCR, giving one entry per CDR3 protein. The top ten hold about 3.2% of the sample, which has around 3,000 distinct CDR3 sequences, 22% seen once. Amplification of TCR beta used genomic DNA extracted from peripheral blood.

The V gene is TRBV2, the J gene TRBJ2-7, with TRBD1 matching 8 bases. Sequencing used blood. This TCR derives from a human donor with a solid tumor. CDR3 residues: CASSEIWTGSAYEQYF. CDR3 coding DNA: TGTGCCAGCAGTGAGATCTGGACAGGGTCTGCCTACGAGCAGTACTTC.